This entry features one T cell receptor beta chain sequence. It lacks a known antigen. No base qualities exist here, and no much larger clone lies one base off it. In the germline V gene, CDR1 corresponds to SGHAT and CDR2 to FQNNGV. The CDR3 covers 14 residues, taking in both the cysteine and the phenylalanine. Just CDR3 DNA is preserved here, 42 bases in frame from base 1. Trimming costs V 0 bases and J 6 bases, and their ends lie 11 bases apart. The label giving this sample's time point can be read as: newly diagnosed, previously untreated cHL patient sample. PBMCs from patients with newly diagnosed, previously untreated classical Hodgkin lymphoma were sequenced as a comparison group for the relapsed/refractory trial patients. After peripheral blood was drawn into 8 mL Vacutainer Cell Preparation Tubes, PBMCs were isolated by centrifugation and then cryopreserved. The data originate from a study of PD-1 blockade in classical Hodgkin lymphoma (dated by TCRdb to between 2020 and 2021). Study-level background: The study used TCR beta sequencing and CyTOF to define a peripheral blood immune signature of response to PD-1 blockade in classical Hodgkin lymphoma. General study outcomes and caveats: Baseline TCR diversity was reported to be lower in newly diagnosed patients than in healthy donors, and even lower in relapsed/refractory patients. The study was limited to a single clinical trial cohort, and causes of repertoire differences, possibly disease activity or prior therapy, remained undefined.

Genomic DNA was extracted with the Qiagen DNeasy kit from unsorted PBMCs and from negatively selected CD4+ and CD8+ fractions. TCR beta CDR3 regions were amplified by immunoSEQ multiplex PCR using primers annealing to V and J segments. A synthetic immune receptor repertoire was used to minimize amplification bias, and remaining bias was computationally removed after sequencing. On the authors' methods: Repertoire diversity was quantified as the Shannon entropy index using custom Python scripts. Unsorted, CD4+ and CD8+ repertoires were analyzed separately, except for combined analyses in which CD4+ and CD8+ sequences were merged in silico. In TCRdb, the immuneACCESS table is reduced to in-frame sequences with V and J assigned. These tables do not hold every clone; where another copy was compared, an unresolved V gene accounts for under half, and the others remain unexplained. V and J calls and clone size come straight from that table; D and trimming were deduced from the DNA. This sample gives 15,000 to 20,000 clones in total; over 75% of them show up just once. The top ten clones comprise less than 9% of the sample.

The clonotype comes from a human donor with classical Hodgkin lymphoma. Rearrangement joined TRBV11-2 to TRBJ1-1, with TRBD1 perhaps the D gene, on 5 matching bases. Sequencing was carried out using peripheral blood mononuclear cells (PBMCs). The CDR3 reads CASSLDRVGAEAFF. The sequenced DNA is TGTGCCAGCAGCTTAGATCGGGTGGGGGCTGAAGCTTTCTTT.